One T cell receptor beta chain is described in this entry. This entry belongs to a study of blood T cell repertoires in COVID-19. The assay was immunoSEQ multiplex PCR, and TCRdb's table has in-frame clones only and misses some. The table includes 250,000 or so clones, roughly nine tenths detected once. V was pared by 4 bases and J by 4 bases, with 5 bases of the junction left unmatched. CDR1 and CDR2 (germline): SGHDT, YYEEEE. The CDR3 is 14 residues long. Material for sequencing was peripheral blood. The chain joins TRBV5-6 to TRBJ1-1; TRBD1 matches 9 bases. The source is a woman between 40 and 55 years old who had recovered from COVID-19. CDR3 bases: TGTGCCAGCAGCGCGGGACAGGGTGGCACTGAAGCTTTCTTT. It translates to CASSAGQGGTEAFF.